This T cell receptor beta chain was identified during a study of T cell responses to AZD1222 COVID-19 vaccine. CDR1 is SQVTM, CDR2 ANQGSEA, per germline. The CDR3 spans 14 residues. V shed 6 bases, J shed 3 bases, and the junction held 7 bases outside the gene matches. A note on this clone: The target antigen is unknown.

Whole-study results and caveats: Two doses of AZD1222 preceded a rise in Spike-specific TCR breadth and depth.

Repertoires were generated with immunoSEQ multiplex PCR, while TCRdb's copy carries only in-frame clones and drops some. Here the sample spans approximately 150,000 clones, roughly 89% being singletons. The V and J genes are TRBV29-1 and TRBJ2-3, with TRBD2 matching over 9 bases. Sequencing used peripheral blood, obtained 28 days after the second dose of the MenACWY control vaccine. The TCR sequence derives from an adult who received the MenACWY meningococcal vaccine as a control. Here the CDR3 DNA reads TGCAGCGTCAGGGCTAGCGGGGTAACAGATACGCAGTATTTT. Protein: CSVRASGVTDTQYF.